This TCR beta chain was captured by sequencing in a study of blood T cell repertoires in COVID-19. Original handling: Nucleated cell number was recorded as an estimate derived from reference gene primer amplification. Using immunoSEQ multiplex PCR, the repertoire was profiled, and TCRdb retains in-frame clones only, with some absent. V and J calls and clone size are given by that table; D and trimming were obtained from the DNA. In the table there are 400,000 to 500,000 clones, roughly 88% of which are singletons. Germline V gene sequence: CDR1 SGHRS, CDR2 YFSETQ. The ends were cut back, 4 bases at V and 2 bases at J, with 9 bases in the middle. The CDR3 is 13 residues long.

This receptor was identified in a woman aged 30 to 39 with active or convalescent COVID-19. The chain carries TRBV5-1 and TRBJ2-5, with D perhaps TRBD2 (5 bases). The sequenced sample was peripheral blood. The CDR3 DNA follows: TGCGCCAGCAGCCCCCCGGGGCAAGAGACCCAGTACTTC. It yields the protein CASSPPGQETQYF.